This T cell receptor beta chain was documented in a study of shared clonotypes between healthy human individuals. General study results and limits: When compared with the clonotypes that were shared by all four sorted-subset donors, the non-shared clonotypes turned out to have lower generation probabilities.

Naive CD8 cells lacked CD45RO and underwent positive selection for CCR7, leaving out terminally differentiated effector memory CD45RA+ cells. Trimming removed 3 bases from V and 6 bases from J; junction bases left unmatched: 4. The CDR3 contains 15 residues. Germline V CDR1 and CDR2: LGHNA, YSLEER. The study ran the assay at deep level. Template for every sorted-subset replicate PCR totaled 150 to 250 ng DNA, 25,000 to 30,000 T cell genomes. Sequenced by immunoSEQ multiplex PCR; TCRdb stores in-frame clones only, minus some. This table has millions of clones, about 93% appearing once. The count of this clone is one. Antigen: not known. The identical CDR3 is also encoded by other nucleotide sequences in the sample.

This chain connects TRBV4-3 to TRBJ2-1; 11 bases fit TRBD2. The sample consisted of naive CD8+ T cells from PBMCs. This receptor was identified in a man aged 18 to 35 in good health. Some clones in this sample may be carry-over from other donors' samples. The CDR3 DNA reads TGCGCCAGCAGCCAGGGTAGCGGGAGGGCCAATGAGCAGTTCTTC. Protein product: CASSQGSGRANEQFF.